A selection of T cell receptor beta chains follows, all from one sample in a study of T cells in Graves' hyperthyroidism and ophthalmopathy. Each CDR3 protein is one row after TCRdb ran MiXCR on the multiplex PCR reads. Among 550,000 to 700,000 distinct CDR3 sequences listed, around 46% were seen once. The specimen sequenced was peripheral blood or thyroid tissue (not recorded which). Source of these receptors: an adult woman with Graves' disease, either hyperthyroidism or ophthalmopathy (not recorded which). Each CDR3 is given with its conserved first and last residue. Fields, in order: V gene, J gene, CDR3 length, D gene, clone size, CDR3 DNA, CDR3 protein. D genes are given only for firm matches. Expanded clones get a size class; other rows say once, few or many, or leave the size out.

>TRBV15|TRBJ2-6|19|TRBD2|.
TGTGCCACCAGCAGAGATGGGCCTAGCGGGGTAACTGGGGCCAACGTCCTGACTTTC
CATSRDGPSGVTGANVLTF
>TRBV9|TRBJ2-6|16|TRBD2|.
TGTGCCAGCAGCGGGAGCGGGGGCTCTGGGGCCAACGTCCTGACTTTC
CASSGSGGSGANVLTF
>TRBV10-2|TRBJ1-1|15|.|once
TGCGCCAGTTCTCGAGGGGACACTGAAGTAAGGGAAGCTTTCTTT
CASSRGDTEVREAFF
>TRBV12-3/TRBV12-4|TRBJ1-2|13|.|many
TGTGCCAGCAGTATCCGGGACTCTGGAGGCTACACCTTC
CASSIRDSGGYTF
>TRBV10-3|TRBJ2-7|13|.|.
TGTGCCAGCAGTTACGACATAAACTACGAGCAGTACTTC
CASSYDINYEQYF
>TRBV7-9|TRBJ1-1|16|.|many
TGTGCCAGCAGCTTAGCCCTGGGGGCCTGGGGCACTGAAGCTTTCTTT
CASSLALGAWGTEAFF
>TRBV10-1|TRBJ2-3|15|.|.
TGCGCCAGCAGTGAGTACGGAGGGGCTTCAGATACGCAGTATTTT
CASSEYGGASDTQYF
>TRBV9|TRBJ1-1|13|.|many
TGTGCCAGCAGTCCTGACGGGAACACTGAAGCTTTCTTT
CASSPDGNTEAFF
>TRBV29-1|TRBJ2-5|14|.|.
TGCAGCGTACGGGACACGGGATCTGGGGAGACCCAGTACTTC
CSVRDTGSGETQYF
>TRBV2|TRBJ1-1|14|.|many
TGTGCCAGCAGCCGTCGGGATTTCAGCACTGAAGCTTTCTTT
CASSRRDFSTEAFF
>TRBV7-2|TRBJ2-7|15|TRBD2|many
TGTGCCAGCAGCGTAGGACTAGCGGATTTCTACGAGCAGTACTTC
CASSVGLADFYEQYF
>TRBV11-2|TRBJ2-7|16|.|many
TGTGCCAGCAGCTTAGGCGGGGTAGGGGCCTCCTACGAGCAGTACTTC
CASSLGGVGASYEQYF
>TRBV14|TRBJ2-7|14|TRBD2|.
TGTGCCAGCACCTTCGGGGGGTCGTCCTACGAGCAGTACTTC
CASTFGGSSYEQYF
>TRBV5-4|TRBJ2-5|15|.|many
TGTGCCAGCAGCGAGCCGGGTCCTGGGACAGAGACCCAGTACTTC
CASSEPGPGTETQYF
>TRBV29-1|TRBJ2-2|14|.|.
TGCAGCGTTGCGATACTACGGGGGACCGGGGAGCTGTTTTTT
CSVAILRGTGELFF
>TRBV24-1|TRBJ2-2|13|.|many
TGTGCCACAGGGACGGCCGACACCGGGGAGCTGTTTTTT
CATGTADTGELFF